This T cell receptor beta chain stems from a study of blood T cells in healthy people across ages. The germline V gene encodes CDR1 MNHEY and CDR2 SMNVEV (reference sequence). Trimming left V 5 bases short and J 2 bases short, with 10 bases between. The CDR3 covers 13 residues. The donors, aged about 6 to 100, were healthy Caucasians from Russia. For every donor, a draw yielded 9.5 to 10 milliliters of peripheral blood. Per sample, a minimum of 6.5 million PBMCs were isolated. Findings of the study overall: Observed TCR beta diversity per million T cells went down as age went up. This fall followed a roughly linear course with age.

Only a few counts were recorded for this clonotype. Its antigen remains unidentified. Using a J-beta primer mix together with a sample-barcoded 5' primer, a second PCR was run for roughly 6 to 12 cycles. TCRdb passed the 5' RACE reads through MiXCR, listing each CDR3 protein once. The sample lists hundreds of thousands of distinct CDR3 sequences, over 45% occurring once. Sequenced material: blood. The chain couples TRBV27 to TRBJ2-7; D is unresolved. This clonotype originated in a man between 25 and 39 years old in good health. In DNA, the CDR3 is TGTGCCAGCAGTCCCGTCCCAGCCTACGAGCAGTACTTC. Translation: CASSPVPAYEQYF.